This TCR beta chain is from a study of T cells in Graves' hyperthyroidism and ophthalmopathy (dated by TCRdb to between 2017 and 2020). About the full investigation: Peripheral blood was sampled at the time of initial diagnosis, prior to any treatment. After blood sampling, hyperthyroidism patients were treated with methimazole at a starting dose of 30 mg daily, and ophthalmopathy patients were treated with high-dose intravenous methylprednisolone. The paper reports TCR Vbeta CDR3 sequencing of 135 peripheral blood samples: approximately 41 ophthalmopathy, about 75 hyperthyroidism and around 17 progressor patients. The approximately 100 discovery patients were divided at random into training and test sets in a 7:3 ratio. TCR V-J signatures able to tell the groups apart were searched for in a discovery cohort of 100 or so patients, of whom roughly 42 had Graves' ophthalmopathy and roughly 57 had stable Graves' hyperthyroidism. Prospective prediction of ophthalmopathy was tested in an independent validation cohort consisting of about 19 hyperthyroidism patients and around 16 patients who later progressed to ophthalmopathy. In roughly six Graves' hyperthyroidism patients, the study also compared T-cell repertoires from thyroid tissue with T-cell repertoires from blood.

V was cut back by 2 bases and J by 6 bases, leaving a gap of 12 bases between them. Its CDR3 holds 14 amino acids, cysteine through phenylalanine. Only the CDR3 DNA is retained, 42 bases long and in frame from the first base. The germline V gene sets CDR1 to MNHEY and CDR2 to SVGEGT. The TCR beta CDR3 regions were amplified from the RNA transcripts. The TCR CDR3 was subjected to a first round of RT-PCR using the HTBI primer set and the Qiagen OneStep RT-PCR kit. Libraries were constructed in a second round of multiplex PCR, after which size selection and purification were performed. Paired-end sequencing of the libraries was performed with 100 bp reads on an Illumina HiSeq2000. As for how the authors treated the data: SOAPnuke was used to process the raw data, with reads discarded if the reads contained adapters or uncalled bases, had a mean Phred below 15, or lacked an exact constant-primer or identifier match. High-quality paired reads were merged with COPE v1.2.5, and unique nucleotide sequences were defined as clonotypes. MiTCR v1.1 was used to align clonotypes to the IMGT TRBV, TRBD and TRBJ reference segments. The analysis included only V-J combinations with a frequency above 0.0001, which together covered more than 99% of the repertoires. The TCS score was defined as F50 (clonal expansion) divided by E x V (chaos), with BLOSUM62-based TCRdist calculated between CDR3 peptides within each V-J. Welch's t-statistics and random forest reduced 500 to 550 V-J features to some 14, which were used in a naive Bayes classifier (R e1071). TCRdb passed the public sequencing reads through fastp at Q25 and MiXCR, retaining productive beta sequences. Duplicate CDR3 protein sequences are folded into a single record with the most common DNA and genes. For this entry, the V and J calls and clone size follow TCRdb and not the study's own pipeline. Present in this sample are some 600,000 distinct CDR3 sequences, 14% of which were seen just once. Of the sample, roughly 5.7% is held by the ten largest clones.

Hyperthyroidism patients were newly diagnosed, had a disease duration of under 2 months, and were aged 18 to 65 years. Patients with uncontrolled infections, other autoimmune diseases, pregnancy or lactation were excluded. Diagnoses relied on clinical symptoms, serum thyroxine and TRAb, thyroid ultrasound and orbital computed tomography. Blood from progressor patients was collected at the time of first diagnosis with hyperthyroidism, before any ophthalmopathy symptoms had appeared. PBMCs were separated from 7.5 to 10 ml of fresh peripheral blood using Ficoll-Paque density gradient centrifugation. Progressor patients were first diagnosed with Graves' hyperthyroidism and then developed ophthalmopathy during follow-up. Total RNA was extracted using Trizol reagent, and RNA quality was assessed on an Agilent 2100 Bioanalyzer. This clonotype was found a few times. It has no known antigen specificity. The input lacks base qualities; no much larger clone sits a single base away.

What the research found in general, with its limitations: Ophthalmopathy was separated from stable hyperthyroidism by a 13 V-J signature model, with approximately 89% sensitivity and about 81% specificity obtained in cross-validation and 80%/75% obtained in testing. Most expanded thyroid clonotypes (frequency above 0.001) were also detected in blood, a finding suggesting that blood repertoires may reflect thyroid immune responses. No statistical method was used to fix the sample size in advance, and group allocation was not hidden from the investigators. In validation, the model predicted progression to ophthalmopathy a median of about 6 months before onset, with over 60% sensitivity and roughly 79% specificity.

The receptor's source is a woman in her 30s with Graves' hyperthyroidism that later progressed to Graves' ophthalmopathy. The rearranged chain carries TRBV6-2 or TRBV6-3 and TRBJ2-3; 5 matching bases give a weak D call of TRBD2. The material sequenced was blood. The DNA reads as follows: TGTGCCAGCAGTTACAGGACTCAAGGTGATACGCAGTATTTT. The translation is CASSYRTQGDTQYF.